This T cell receptor beta chain emerged from a study of T cells expressing NK-cell markers. From its re-call of the 5' RACE reads, TCRdb lists each CDR3 protein once, without DNA. The sample is made up of about 370,000 distinct CDR3 sequences, and the top ten hold around 11% of it. This TCR derives from a woman between 50 and 59 years old in good health. The sample comprised blood T cells: a sorted CD56 or NKG2C T cell subset, CD4+ or CD8+ T cells, or bulk PBMC T cells (not recorded which).

CDR3 region: CASSPIGLAGGGSYEQYF. The chain couples TRBV4-1 to TRBJ2-7; TCRdb returns TRBD2, unconfirmable since there is no DNA. The CDR3 totals 18 residues. Per the germline V gene, CDR1 is MGHRA and CDR2 is YSYEKL.